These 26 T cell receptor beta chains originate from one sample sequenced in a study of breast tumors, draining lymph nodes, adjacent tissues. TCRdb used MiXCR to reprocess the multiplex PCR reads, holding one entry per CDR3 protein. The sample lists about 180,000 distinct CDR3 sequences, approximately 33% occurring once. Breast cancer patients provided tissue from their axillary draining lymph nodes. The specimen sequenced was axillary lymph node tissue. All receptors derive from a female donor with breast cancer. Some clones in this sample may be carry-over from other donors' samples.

Here the CDR3 DNA reads TGTGCTAGTGGCACCACAACGACTAGCGGATACAATGAGCAGTTCTTC. It translates to CASGTTTTSGYNEQFF. The gene calls are TRBV12-5 and TRBJ2-1; TRBD2 matches at 9 bases. J lost 4 bases, V lost 6 bases, and 10 bases had no gene match. CDR3 length equals 16 residues. The germline CDR1 and CDR2 sequences are LGHNT and FRNRAP.

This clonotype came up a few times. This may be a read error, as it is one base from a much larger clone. The CDR3 coding sequence is TGTGCCAGCAGCGTAGAGGTCAGCCGAAATGAGCAGTCCTTC. Translating it yields CASSVEVSRNEQSF. This chain joins TRBV9 and TRBJ2-1; unclear D gene. This CDR3 region has 14 residues. The germline gives CDR1 SGDLS, CDR2 YYNGEE.

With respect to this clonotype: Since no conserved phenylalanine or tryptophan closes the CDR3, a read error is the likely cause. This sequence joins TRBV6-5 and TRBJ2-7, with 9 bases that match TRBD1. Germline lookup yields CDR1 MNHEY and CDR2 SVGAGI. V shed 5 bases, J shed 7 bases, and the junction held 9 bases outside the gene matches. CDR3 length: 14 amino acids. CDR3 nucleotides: TGTGCCAGCAGTGCCGGGACAGGGTCCTGGGAGCAGTACTCC. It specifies CASSAGTGSWEQYS.

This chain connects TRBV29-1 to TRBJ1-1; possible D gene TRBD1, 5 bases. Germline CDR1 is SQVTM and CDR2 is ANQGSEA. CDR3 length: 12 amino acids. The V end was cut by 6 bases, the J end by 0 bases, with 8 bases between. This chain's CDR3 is CSVQVMNTEAFF. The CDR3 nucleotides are TGCAGCGTACAGGTCATGAACACTGAAGCTTTCTTT.

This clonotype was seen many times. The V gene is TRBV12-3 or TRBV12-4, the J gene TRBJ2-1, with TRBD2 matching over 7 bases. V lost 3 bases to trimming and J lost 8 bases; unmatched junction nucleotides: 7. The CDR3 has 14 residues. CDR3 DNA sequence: TGTGCCAGCAGTTTTGGCGGGAGTGTCGATGAGCAGTTCTTC. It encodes CASSFGGSVDEQFF.

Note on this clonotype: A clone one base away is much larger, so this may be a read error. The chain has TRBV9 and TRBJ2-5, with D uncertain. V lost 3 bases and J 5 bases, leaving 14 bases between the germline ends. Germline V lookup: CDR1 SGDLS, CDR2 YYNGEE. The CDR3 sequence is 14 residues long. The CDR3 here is CASSGPTAGETQYF. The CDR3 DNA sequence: TGTGCCAGCAGCGGCCCCACGGCTGGGGAGACCCAGTACTTC.

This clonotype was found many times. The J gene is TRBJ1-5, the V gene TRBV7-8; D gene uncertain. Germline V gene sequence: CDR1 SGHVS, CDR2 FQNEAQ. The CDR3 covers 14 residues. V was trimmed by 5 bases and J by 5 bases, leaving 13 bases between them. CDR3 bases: TGTGCCAGCAGCCCCGTTAACGGGGATCAGCCCCAGCATTTT. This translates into CASSPVNGDQPQHF.

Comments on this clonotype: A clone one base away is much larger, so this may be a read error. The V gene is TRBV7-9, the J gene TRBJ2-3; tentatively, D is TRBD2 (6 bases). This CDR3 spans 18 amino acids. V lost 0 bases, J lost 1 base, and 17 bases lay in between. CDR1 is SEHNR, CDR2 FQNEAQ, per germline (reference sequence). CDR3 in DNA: TGTGCCAGCAGCTTAGCGCAAATGACGGGGGTGGGCACAGATACGCAGTATTTT. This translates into CASSLAQMTGVGTDTQYF.

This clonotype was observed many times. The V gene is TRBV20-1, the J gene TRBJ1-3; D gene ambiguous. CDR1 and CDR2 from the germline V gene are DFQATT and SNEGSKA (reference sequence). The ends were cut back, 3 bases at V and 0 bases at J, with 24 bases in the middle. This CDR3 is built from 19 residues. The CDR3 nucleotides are TGCAGTGCTAGCGACATCAGTCTCGGCGGGTTCTCCTCTGGAAACACCATATATTTT. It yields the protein CSASDISLGGFSSGNTIYF.

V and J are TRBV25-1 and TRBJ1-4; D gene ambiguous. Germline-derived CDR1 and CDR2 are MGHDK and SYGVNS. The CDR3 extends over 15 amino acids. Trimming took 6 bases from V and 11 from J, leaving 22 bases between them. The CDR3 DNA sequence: TGTGCCAGCAGCTACAACGGCACTCTTGGTGAGAAACTGTTTTTT. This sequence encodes CASSYNGTLGEKLFF.

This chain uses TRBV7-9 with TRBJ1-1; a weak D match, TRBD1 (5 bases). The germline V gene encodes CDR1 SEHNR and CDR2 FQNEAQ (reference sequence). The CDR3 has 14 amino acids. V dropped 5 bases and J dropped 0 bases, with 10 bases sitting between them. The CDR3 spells CASSPQDMNTEAFF. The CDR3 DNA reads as TGTGCCAGCAGCCCACAGGACATGAACACTGAAGCTTTCTTT.

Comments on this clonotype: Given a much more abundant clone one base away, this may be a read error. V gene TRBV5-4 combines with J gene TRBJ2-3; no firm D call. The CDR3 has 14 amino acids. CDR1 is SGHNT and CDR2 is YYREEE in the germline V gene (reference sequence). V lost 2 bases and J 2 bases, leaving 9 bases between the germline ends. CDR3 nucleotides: TGTGCCAGCAGCTTTTTCAGACCCACAGATACGCAGTATTTT. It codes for CASSFFRPTDTQYF.

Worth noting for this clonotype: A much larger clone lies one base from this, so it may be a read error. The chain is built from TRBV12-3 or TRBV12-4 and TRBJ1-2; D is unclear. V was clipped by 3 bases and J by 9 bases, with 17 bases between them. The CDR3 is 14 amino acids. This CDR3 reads CASSFSRVETSYTF. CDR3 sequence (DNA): TGTGCCAGCAGTTTCTCCCGTGTGGAAACTAGCTACACCTTC.

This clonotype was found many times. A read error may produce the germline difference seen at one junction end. The DNA for the CDR3 is TGTGCTAGCAGCTTCCAGGCAGCAGAGACCCAGTACTTC. This gives the protein CASSFQAAETQYF. The V call is TRBV7-7, the J call TRBJ2-5, with D unresolved. The CDR3 loop spans 13 amino acids. Germline V gene data show CDR1 as SSHAT and CDR2 as FNYEAQ (reference sequence).

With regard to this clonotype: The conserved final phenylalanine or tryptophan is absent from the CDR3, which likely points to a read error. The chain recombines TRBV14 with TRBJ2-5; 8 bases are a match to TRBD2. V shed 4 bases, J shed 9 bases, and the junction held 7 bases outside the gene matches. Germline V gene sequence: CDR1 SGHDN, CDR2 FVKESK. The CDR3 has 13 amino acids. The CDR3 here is CASSLPNGGAQYS. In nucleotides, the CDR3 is TGTGCCAGCAGCCTTCCGAACGGGGGGGCCCAGTACTCC.

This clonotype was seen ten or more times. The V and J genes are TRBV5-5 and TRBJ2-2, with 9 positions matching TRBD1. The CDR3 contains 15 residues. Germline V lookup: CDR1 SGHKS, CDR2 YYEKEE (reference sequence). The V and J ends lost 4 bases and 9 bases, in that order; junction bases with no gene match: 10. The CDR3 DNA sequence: TGTGCCAGCAGCGCTCCGGGACAGGGTATCTGGGAGCTGTTTTTT. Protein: CASSAPGQGIWELFF.

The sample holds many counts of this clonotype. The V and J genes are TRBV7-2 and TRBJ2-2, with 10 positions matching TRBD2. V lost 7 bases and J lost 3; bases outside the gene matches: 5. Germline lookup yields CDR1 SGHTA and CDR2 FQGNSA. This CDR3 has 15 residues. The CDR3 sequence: CASTISGGYTGELFF. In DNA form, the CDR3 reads TGTGCCAGCACCATTAGCGGGGGGTACACCGGGGAGCTGTTTTTT.

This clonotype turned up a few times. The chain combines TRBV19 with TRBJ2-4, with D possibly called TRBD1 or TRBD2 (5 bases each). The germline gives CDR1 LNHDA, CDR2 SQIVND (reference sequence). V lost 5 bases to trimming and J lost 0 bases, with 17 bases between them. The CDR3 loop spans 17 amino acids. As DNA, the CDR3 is TGTGCCAGTAGTGCAGAGACCGGGACGTTAGCCAAAAACATTCAGTACTTC. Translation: CASSAETGTLAKNIQYF.

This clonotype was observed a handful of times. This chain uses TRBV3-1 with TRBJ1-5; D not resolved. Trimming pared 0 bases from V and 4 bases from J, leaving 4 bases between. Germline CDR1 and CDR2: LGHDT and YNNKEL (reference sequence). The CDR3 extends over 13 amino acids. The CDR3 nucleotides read TGTGCCAGCAGCCAAGATGAGAATCAGCCCCAGCATTTT. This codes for CASSQDENQPQHF.

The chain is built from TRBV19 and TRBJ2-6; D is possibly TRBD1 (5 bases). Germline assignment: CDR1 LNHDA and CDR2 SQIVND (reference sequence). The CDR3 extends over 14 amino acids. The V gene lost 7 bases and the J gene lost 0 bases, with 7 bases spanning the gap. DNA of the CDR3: TGTGCCAGTAAACAGGACTCTGGGGCCAACGTCCTGACTTTC. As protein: CASKQDSGANVLTF.

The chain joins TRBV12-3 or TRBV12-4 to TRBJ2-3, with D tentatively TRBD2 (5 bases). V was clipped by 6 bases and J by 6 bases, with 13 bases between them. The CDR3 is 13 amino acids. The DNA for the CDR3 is TGTGCCAGCAGGAGGGATTTATCGGATACGCAGTATTTT. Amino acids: CASRRDLSDTQYF.

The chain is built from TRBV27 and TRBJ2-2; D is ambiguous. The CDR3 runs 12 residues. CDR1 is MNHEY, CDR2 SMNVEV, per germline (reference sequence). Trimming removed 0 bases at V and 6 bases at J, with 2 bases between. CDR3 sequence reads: CASSLSSGELFF. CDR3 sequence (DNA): TGTGCCAGCAGTTTATCATCCGGGGAGCTGTTTTTT.

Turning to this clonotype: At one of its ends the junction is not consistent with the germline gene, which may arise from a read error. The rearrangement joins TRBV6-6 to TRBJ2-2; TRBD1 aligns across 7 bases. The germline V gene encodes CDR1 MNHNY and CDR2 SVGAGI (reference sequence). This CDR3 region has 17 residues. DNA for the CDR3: TGTACCAGCAGTCACTTCCAGGGACAGCGATACACCGGGGAGCTGTTTTTT. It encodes CTSSHFQGQRYTGELFF.

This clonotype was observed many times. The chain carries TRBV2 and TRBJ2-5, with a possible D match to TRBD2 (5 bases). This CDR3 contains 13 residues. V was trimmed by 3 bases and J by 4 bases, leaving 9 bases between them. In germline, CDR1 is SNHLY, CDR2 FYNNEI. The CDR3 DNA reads TGTGCCAGCAGTGATTTGCTAGCAGAGACCCAGTACTTC. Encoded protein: CASSDLLAETQYF.

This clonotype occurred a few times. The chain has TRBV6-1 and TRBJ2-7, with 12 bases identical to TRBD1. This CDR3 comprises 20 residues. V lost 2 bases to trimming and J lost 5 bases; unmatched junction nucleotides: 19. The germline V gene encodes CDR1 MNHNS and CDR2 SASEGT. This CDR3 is CASSETALRFKGQGADEQYF. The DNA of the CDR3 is TGTGCCAGCAGTGAAACTGCCCTCCGGTTCAAGGGACAGGGGGCAGACGAGCAGTACTTC.

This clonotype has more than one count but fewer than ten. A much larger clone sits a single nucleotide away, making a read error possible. The CDR3 loop is CASSQGTDSLHEQYF. Written as DNA, the CDR3 is TGTGCCAGCAGCCAAGGGACGGATAGTCTACACGAGCAGTACTTC. V gene TRBV11-2 combines with J gene TRBJ2-7; perhaps D is TRBD1 or TRBD2 (5 bases each). Germline CDR1 is SGHAT and CDR2 is FQNNGV. CDR3 length equals 15 residues. V lost 5 bases to trimming and J lost 5 bases, with 19 bases between them.